These 27 T cell receptor beta chains originate from one sample sequenced in a study of T cells in women clearing cervical HPV infection (dated by TCRdb to 2017 to 2018). The receptor library was made with the immunoSEQ multiplex PCR assay. The immuneACCESS repertoire file appears here via TCRdb, limited to in-frame rearrangements. These files lack a portion of the clones; in checked studies, under half of the deficit traces to unresolved V genes, and the cause of the others is not known. The sample's table covers about 48,000 clones. Around 1.6% of the sample belongs to the ten largest clones. The source material was blood buffy coat. These receptor sequences come from a woman aged 18 to 75 with a cervical HPV16 infection that either progressed to CIN3+ or cleared (not recorded which).

For this clone: The observed sequence ends 3 residues before the CDR3 terminus, with the missing tail filled in from the germline J gene. The chain carries TRBV5-5 and TRBJ1-5, with a tentative D call TRBD1 (5 bases). The CDR3 runs to 14 residues. The germline V gene encodes CDR1 SGHKS and CDR2 YYEKEE (reference sequence). Trimming stripped 0 bases from V and 5 bases from J, with 9 bases between. CDR3 amino acids: CASSLGRGDQPQHF. The DNA read from the CDR3 is TGTGCCAGCAGCTTGGGGAGGGGCGATCAGCCC.

The CDR3 reads CAISAGDRVGEETQYF. The CDR3 DNA, read in part, is TGTGCCATCAGTGCAGGGGACAGGGTAGGGGAAGAGACC. The chain is built from TRBV10-3 and TRBJ2-5; the match to TRBD1 covers 9 bases. The read ends 3 residues before the CDR3 terminus; that terminus is restored from the germline J gene. CDR1 and CDR2 (germline): ENHRY, SYGVKD. There are 16 residues in the CDR3. V gave up 4 bases and J gave up 3 bases; unmatched junction bases: 9.

On this clone: The read gets to within 3 residues of the CDR3 end, and the germline J gene fills in the rest. This rearrangement joins TRBV29-1 to TRBJ2-5; D call uncertain. Trimming took off 1 base at V and 4 bases at J, with 10 bases between the two ends. The CDR3 loop spans 13 amino acids. Per the germline V gene, CDR1 is SQVTM and CDR2 is ANQGSEA. The CDR3 here is CSVEVSLVETQYF. Incomplete CDR3 DNA: TGCAGCGTTGAAGTATCCCTTGTAGAGACC.

Comment on this clone: With the read ending 3 residues before the CDR3 end, the germline J gene is used to fill in that end. The rearrangement uses TRBV2 and TRBJ2-5, with D uncertain. Germline lookup yields CDR1 SNHLY and CDR2 FYNNEI. Trimming left V 7 bases short and J 5 bases short, with 8 bases between. The CDR3 runs 11 residues. The CDR3 spells CASTARETQYF. The DNA read from the CDR3 is TGTGCCAGCACCGCCCGGGAGACC.

On this clone itself: The observed sequence ends 3 residues before the CDR3 terminus, with the missing tail filled in from the germline J gene. The V gene is TRBV12-3 or TRBV12-4, the J gene TRBJ2-1; no reliable D call. Trimming stripped 6 bases from V and 9 bases from J, with 9 bases between. This CDR3 has 11 amino acids. This CDR3 is CASSIKGEQFF. The part of the CDR3 DNA that was read is TGTGCCAGCAGCATCAAGGGTGAG.

Points on this clone: The CDR3 end is not reached by the read, which stops 3 residues before it; the germline J gene fills it in. The V call is TRBV7-2, the J call TRBJ1-5; the D is unclear. Germline CDR1 reads SGHTA; CDR2 reads FQGNSA. The V gene lost 0 bases and the J gene lost 6 bases, with 6 bases spanning the gap. CDR3 length: 13 amino acids. The CDR3 protein is CASSLAPSQPQHF. CDR3 DNA, as far as it was read: TGTGCCAGCAGCTTAGCCCCTAGTCAGCCC.

Concerning this clone: The read falls 3 residues short of the CDR3 end, and the missing part is taken from the germline J gene. The genes are TRBV5-5 and TRBJ2-7, with D tentatively TRBD1 (5 bases). The V end was cut by 0 bases, the J end by 5 bases, with 12 bases between. The CDR3 contains 14 residues. CDR1 is SGHKS, CDR2 YYEKEE, per germline (reference sequence). CDR3 region: CASSLEGSRDEQYF. CDR3 DNA (partial): TGTGCCAGCAGCTTGGAAGGGTCCAGGGACGAG.

With respect to this clone: The missing CDR3 end, 3 residues past where the read stops, is filled in from the germline J gene. The chain couples TRBV19 to TRBJ1-5; 8 positions agree with TRBD1. Germline values: CDR1 LNHDA, CDR2 SQIVND (reference sequence). Unmatched junction bases numbered 7, after V lost 5 bases and J lost 4 bases. The CDR3 totals 15 residues. Incomplete CDR3 DNA: TGTGCCAGTAGTCAGGGACAGGCGGTAAATCAGCCC. This encodes CASSQGQAVNQP. The whole CDR3 protein is CASSQGQAVNQPQHF.

Concerning this clone itself: The sequence runs out 3 residues before the end of the CDR3; the remainder is reconstructed from the germline J gene. The V call is TRBV10-3, the J call TRBJ2-3; D is unresolved. The CDR3 sequence is 14 residues long. Germline-derived CDR1 and CDR2 are ENHRY and SYGVKD. V lost 0 bases to trimming and J lost 2 bases, with 6 bases between them. The DNA read from the CDR3 is TGTGCCATCAGTGAGTCGACTCCCACAGATACG. Amino acid sequence: CAISESTPTDT. The entire CDR3 sequence reads CAISESTPTDTQYF.

A note on this clone: The sequence runs out 3 residues before the end of the CDR3; the remainder is reconstructed from the germline J gene. The V call is TRBV9, the J call TRBJ2-1; tentatively, D is TRBD1 (6 bases). This CDR3 comprises 17 residues. Trimming took 0 bases from V and 4 from J, leaving 17 bases between them. CDR1 SGDLS and CDR2 YYNGEE come from the germline V gene. CDR3 DNA, as far as it was read: TGTGCCAGCAGCGTAGCTGCTACCGTGGGGACATACAATGAG. Its protein is CASSVAATVGTYNE. In full, the CDR3 reads CASSVAATVGTYNEQFF.

With regard to this clone: Sequencing ends 3 residues short of the CDR3 end; the germline J gene provides the rest. The gene calls are TRBV30 and TRBJ1-1; D unclear. The CDR3 is made up of 13 amino acids. V shed 0 bases and J shed 0 bases, with 5 bases lying between them. Per the germline V gene, CDR1 is GTSNPN and CDR2 is SVGIG (reference sequence). The sequenced part of the CDR3 DNA is TGTGCCTGGAGTGTCATAGTGAACACTGAA. Encoded protein: CAWSVIVNTE. The complete CDR3 sequence is CAWSVIVNTEAFF.

For this clone: The missing CDR3 end, 3 residues past where the read stops, is filled in from the germline J gene. The chain links TRBV7-7 to TRBJ2-5; maybe TRBD2 (5 bases). CDR3 length equals 14 residues. V shed 5 bases and J shed 1 base, with 11 bases lying between them. Germline CDR1 and CDR2: SSHAT and FNYEAQ (reference sequence). The sequenced CDR3 bases are TGTGCCAGCAGCACCACTAGGTCCCAAGAGACC. Translating gives CASSTTRSQET. The CDR3 in full is CASSTTRSQETQYF.

A remark on this clone: With the read ending 3 residues before the CDR3 end, the germline J gene is used to fill in that end. J is TRBJ2-1 and V is TRBV11-1; possible D gene TRBD2, 5 bases. The CDR3 is 15 amino acids. Per germline, CDR1 SGHAT and CDR2 FQDESV (reference sequence). The germline V and J ends were trimmed by 5 bases and 3 bases, with 14 bases remaining between them. The DNA read from the CDR3 is TGTGCCAGCAGCCCCCGTCTTAGCGACTACAATGAG. It codes for CASSPRLSDYNE. The CDR3, in full, reads CASSPRLSDYNEQFF.

In regard to this clone: The read stops 3 residues short of the end of the CDR3; the missing end is completed from the germline J gene. The genes are TRBV30 and TRBJ1-1; maybe TRBD1 (5 bases). Looked up from germline, CDR1 is GTSNPN and CDR2 is SVGIG (reference sequence). Trimming pared 3 bases from V and 1 base from J, leaving 15 bases between. This CDR3 has 15 amino acids. The chain's CDR3 is CAWSDPTVENTEAFF. The CDR3 DNA, read in part, is TGTGCCTGGAGCGACCCGACAGTGGAGAACACTGAA.

With respect to this clone: Read data end 3 residues before the CDR3 end; the end is taken from the germline J gene. V usage is TRBV20-1 and J usage is TRBJ2-3, with 9 bases aligning to TRBD1. The trim removed 2 bases at V and 1 base at J, leaving 13 bases unmatched. The germline CDR1 and CDR2 sequences are DFQATT and SNEGSKA (reference sequence). This CDR3 is built from 18 residues. The DNA read from the CDR3 is TGCAGTGCTAGAAAATCCGGGACAGGGTTTTTCCGCACAGATACG. Translating it yields CSARKSGTGFFRTDT. The CDR3 as a whole reads CSARKSGTGFFRTDTQYF.

The CDR3 is CASSAGQNSGNEQFF. The DNA read from the CDR3 is TGTGCCAGCAGCGCAGGACAGAACTCCGGCAATGAG. The gene calls are TRBV7-9 and TRBJ2-1; a weak D match, TRBD1 (6 bases). The read finishes 3 residues shy of the CDR3 end, and the germline J gene is used to complete it. Germline loops: CDR1 SEHNR, CDR2 FQNEAQ (reference sequence). V lost 5 bases and J 6 bases, leaving 17 bases between the germline ends. CDR3 length equals 15 residues.

The sequenced part of the CDR3 DNA is TGCGCCAGCAGCTCTCTCCAGGGTACACGGGATACG. This sequence encodes CASSSLQGTRDT. The complete CDR3 sequence is CASSSLQGTRDTQYF. The rearrangement links TRBV5-1 to TRBJ2-3, with a possible D match to TRBD1 (5 bases). The sequence runs out 3 residues before the end of the CDR3; the remainder is reconstructed from the germline J gene. The V end was cut by 3 bases, the J end by 6 bases, with 17 bases between. The CDR3 extends over 15 amino acids. Germline assignment: CDR1 SGHRS and CDR2 YFSETQ.

Turning to this clone: Read coverage stops 3 residues before the CDR3 terminus; the germline J gene supplies the remainder. This chain connects TRBV30 to TRBJ2-5; 7 nucleotides agree with TRBD1. Germline V CDR1 and CDR2: GTSNPN, SVGIG (reference sequence). J lost 2 bases, V lost 0 bases, and 3 bases had no gene match. CDR3 length: 14 residues. The part of the CDR3 DNA that was read is TGTGCCTGGAGTGTAGCCAGGGGGCAAGAGACC. It encodes CAWSVARGQET. The CDR3, in full, reads CAWSVARGQETQYF. Full variable domain (missing parts from reference TRBV30 and TRBJ2-5): SQTIHQWPATLVQPVGSPLSLECTVEGTSNPNLYWYRQAAGRGLQLLFYSVGIGQISSEVPQNLSASRPQDRQFILSSKKLLLSDSGFYLCAWSVARGQETQYFGPGTRLLVL.

Note on this clone: From the germline J gene comes the end of the CDR3, since the read stops 3 residues before it. V and J are TRBV30 and TRBJ2-5; D might be TRBD1 (6 bases). The germline CDR1 and CDR2 sequences are GTSNPN and SVGIG (reference sequence). The CDR3 contains 16 residues. The V and J ends lost 2 bases and 7 bases respectively, with 23 bases between them. Partial CDR3 DNA: TGTGCCTGGAGTCTGGAGACAGGAGTTTACTTGGGGACC. This sequence encodes CAWSLETGVYLGT. The complete CDR3 sequence is CAWSLETGVYLGTQYF.

To note about this clone: Read data end 3 residues before the CDR3 end; the end is taken from the germline J gene. The chain uses TRBV20-1 and TRBJ1-1, with 11 bases aligning to TRBD1. This CDR3 contains 17 residues. The germline CDR1 and CDR2 sequences are DFQATT and SNEGSKA (reference sequence). V was clipped by 0 bases and J by 0 bases; unmatched bases: 6. CDR3 in amino acids: CSARDWDRGNLNTEAFF. CDR3 bases read: TGCAGTGCTAGAGATTGGGACAGGGGGAACTTGAACACTGAA.

CDR3 loop: CASSLGGAGGTEAFF. The sequenced part of the CDR3 DNA is TGTGCCAGCAGCTTAGGCGGAGCAGGGGGCACTGAA. This chain joins TRBV7-2 and TRBJ1-1, with TRBD1 matching 7 bases. The read finishes 3 residues shy of the CDR3 end, and the germline J gene is used to complete it. Trimming removed 1 base from V and 4 bases from J; junction bases left unmatched: 6. Germline lookup yields CDR1 SGHTA and CDR2 FQGNSA. This CDR3 contains 15 residues.

On this clone: The observed sequence ends 3 residues before the CDR3 terminus, with the missing tail filled in from the germline J gene. The rearrangement uses TRBV12-5 and TRBJ2-7; 8 bases match TRBD1. Looked up from germline, CDR1 is LGHNT and CDR2 is FRNRAP. This CDR3 region has 15 residues. V was clipped by 4 bases and J by 5 bases; unmatched bases: 10. The sequenced CDR3 bases are TGTGCTAGTGGTTGGACCGGGACAGGTCTACACGAG. It translates to CASGWTGTGLHE. From start to end, the CDR3 is CASGWTGTGLHEQYF.

Turning to this clone: The CDR3 extends 3 residues past the end of the read, so its final part is completed from the germline J gene. The chain uses TRBV30 and TRBJ1-1; D gene ambiguous. This CDR3 is built from 12 residues. V lost 2 bases, J lost 5 bases, and 9 bases lay in between. Germline loops: CDR1 GTSNPN, CDR2 SVGIG (reference sequence). CDR3 sequence: CAWSPRVTEAFF. The DNA read from the CDR3 is TGTGCCTGGAGTCCAAGGGTGACTGAA.

Concerning this clone itself: Read coverage stops 3 residues before the CDR3 terminus; the germline J gene supplies the remainder. The rearrangement joins TRBV6-2 or TRBV6-3 to TRBJ2-7; D is uncertain. V lost 3 bases and J 0 bases, leaving 12 bases between the germline ends. Germline CDR1 reads MNHEY; CDR2 reads SVGEGT. The CDR3 is made up of 15 amino acids. CDR3 residues: CASSYPRPDSYEQYF. Partial CDR3 DNA: TGTGCCAGCAGTTATCCCAGGCCCGACTCCTACGAG.

CDR3: CASSSRRTGSNQPQHF. CDR3 bases read: TGTGCCAGCAGTTCACGTAGGACAGGAAGCAATCAGCCC. V usage is TRBV2 and J usage is TRBJ1-5; 7 bases align to TRBD1. The read terminates 3 residues ahead of where the CDR3 ends, so the germline J gene completes it. In germline, CDR1 is SNHLY, CDR2 FYNNEI. V dropped 5 bases and J dropped 1; count of bases not matched to a gene: 8. The CDR3 loop spans 16 amino acids.

In the case of this clone: The read comes to an end 3 residues before the CDR3 does, leaving the germline J gene to fill in the end. V and J are TRBV28 and TRBJ2-5, with 7 positions matching TRBD1. This CDR3 contains 18 residues. V lost 6 bases and J lost 1; bases outside the gene matches: 17. Germline CDR1 is MDHEN and CDR2 is SYDVKM. CDR3 bases read: TGTGCCAGCAGCCAGAACCCGGGACAGCTTATACCCCAAGAGACC. Translation: CASSQNPGQLIPQET. Given in full, the CDR3 is CASSQNPGQLIPQETQYF.

As to this clone: Coverage ceases 3 residues before the CDR3 finishes, and the germline J gene fills in the end. V and J are TRBV12-5 and TRBJ2-3; the D call may be TRBD1 or TRBD2 (5 bases each). V lost 0 bases, J lost 3 bases, and 13 bases lay in between. Germline CDR1 LGHNT, CDR2 FRNRAP. CDR3 size: 16 residues. The chain's CDR3 is CASGLVRKGRTDTQYF. The DNA read from the CDR3 is TGTGCTAGTGGTTTGGTACGGAAGGGGAGAACAGATACG. Full variable domain (missing parts from reference TRBV12-5 and TRBJ2-3): DARVTQTPRHKVTEMGQEVTMRCQPILGHNTVFWYRQTMMQGLELLAYFRNRAPLDDSGMPKDRFSAEMPDATLATLKIQPSEPRDSAVYFCASGLVRKGRTDTQYFGPGTRLTVL.